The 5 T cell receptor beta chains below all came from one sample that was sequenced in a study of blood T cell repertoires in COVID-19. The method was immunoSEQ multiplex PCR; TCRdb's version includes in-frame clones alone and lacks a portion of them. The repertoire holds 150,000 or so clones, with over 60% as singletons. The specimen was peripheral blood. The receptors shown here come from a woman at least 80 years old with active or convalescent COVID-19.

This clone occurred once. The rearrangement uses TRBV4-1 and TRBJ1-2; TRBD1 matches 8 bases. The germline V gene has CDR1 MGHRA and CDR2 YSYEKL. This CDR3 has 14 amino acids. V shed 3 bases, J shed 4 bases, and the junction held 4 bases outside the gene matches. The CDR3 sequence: CASSHADRVYGYTF. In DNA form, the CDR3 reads TGCGCCAGCAGCCACGCGGACAGGGTCTATGGCTACACCTTC.

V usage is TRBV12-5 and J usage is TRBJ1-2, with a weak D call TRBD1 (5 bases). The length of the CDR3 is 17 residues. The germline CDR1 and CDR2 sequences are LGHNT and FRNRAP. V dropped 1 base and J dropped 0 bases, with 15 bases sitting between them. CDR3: CASGLDRPRGTNYGYTF. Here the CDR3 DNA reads TGTGCTAGTGGTTTGGACCGGCCTCGGGGGACTAACTATGGCTACACCTTC.

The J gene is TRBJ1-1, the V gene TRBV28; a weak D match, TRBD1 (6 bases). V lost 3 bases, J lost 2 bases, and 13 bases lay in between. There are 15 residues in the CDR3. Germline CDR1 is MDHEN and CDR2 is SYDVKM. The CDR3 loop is CASSFTTGRNTEAFF. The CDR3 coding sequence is TGTGCCAGCAGTTTTACCACAGGGCGCAACACTGAAGCTTTCTTT.

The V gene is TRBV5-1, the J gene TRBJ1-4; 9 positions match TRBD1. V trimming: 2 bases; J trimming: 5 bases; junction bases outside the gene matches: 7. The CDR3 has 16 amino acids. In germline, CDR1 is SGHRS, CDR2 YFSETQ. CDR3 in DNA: TGCGCCAGCAGCTTACAGGGGGCCCGGCTCAATGAAAAACTGTTTTTT. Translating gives CASSLQGARLNEKLFF. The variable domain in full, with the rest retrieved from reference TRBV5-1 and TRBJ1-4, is KAGVTQTPRYLIKTRGQQVTLSCSPISGHRSVSWYQQTPGQGLQFLFEYFSETQRNKGNFPGRFSGRQFSNSRSEMNVSTLELGDSALYLCASSLQGARLNEKLFFGSGTQLSVL.

CDR3 sequence (DNA): TGTGCCAGCAGCCGCGGAGGGGCGGCATATACAGCTAATGAAAAACTGTTTTTT. Encoded protein: CASSRGGAAYTANEKLFF. V and J are TRBV9 and TRBJ1-4; possibly TRBD1 for D (5 bases). V shed 4 bases and J shed 3 bases, with 22 bases lying between them. The CDR3 spans 18 residues. Germline loops: CDR1 SGDLS, CDR2 YYNGEE.